A selection of T cell receptor beta chains follows, all from one sample in a study of T cell repertoires in cytomegalovirus infection. TCRdb reanalysed the reads using MiXCR and keeps one entry per CDR3 protein. Of approximately 500,000 distinct CDR3 sequences listed, 16% are singletons. Sequencing was done on a sample of CD8+ T cells from PBMCs. The source of these receptors is a human donor in good health (CMV status not recorded). Some clones in this sample may be carry-over from other donors' samples. Both conserved end residues are part of each CDR3. A D gene is named only where the DNA matches it firmly. Clone size appears in some rows only: once, few, many, or a class for an expanded clone.

many	TRBV7-9	NA	TRBJ2-5	CASSSRDLQETQYF	TGTGCCAGCAGCTCCCGGGACTTACAAGAGACCCAGTACTTC
many	TRBV7-9	NA	TRBJ2-7	CASTREGRGYEQYF	TGTGCCAGCACCCGCGAGGGAAGGGGCTACGAGCAGTACTTC
NA	TRBV5-1	TRBD1	TRBJ1-2	CATPAGTGGYTF	TGCGCCACTCCGGCCGGGACAGGAGGCTACACCTTC
NA	TRBV10-3	NA	TRBJ2-6	CAVFSTSLGANVLTF	TGTGCCGTCTTTTCCACTTCTCTGGGGGCCAACGTCCTGACTTTC
many	TRBV6-1	NA	TRBJ1-5	CASSEGWEFNQPQHF	TGTGCCAGCAGTGAAGGGTGGGAATTCAATCAGCCCCAGCATTTT
NA	TRBV4-1	NA	TRBJ1-3	CASSQVSRSGNTIYF	TGCGCCAGCAGCCAAGTTTCAAGGTCCGGAAACACCATATATTTT
many	TRBV5-1	NA	TRBJ2-3	CASSSPTWEDTQYF	TGCGCCAGCAGCTCCCCTACTTGGGAGGATACGCAGTATTTT
many	TRBV18	TRBD1	TRBJ2-1	CASSPIDRGYNEQFF	TGTGCCAGCTCACCCATTGACAGGGGCTACAATGAGCAGTTCTTC
few	TRBV5-6	TRBD1	TRBJ1-5	CASSLAAGGRPQHF	TGTGCCAGCAGCTTGGCGGCAGGGGGGCGGCCCCAGCATTTT
NA	TRBV18	TRBD2	TRBJ2-1	CASSPNTLAGSQEQFF	TGTGCCAGCTCACCGAATACCCTAGCGGGATCACAGGAGCAGTTCTTC
many	TRBV19	TRBD2	TRBJ2-1	CASRGGGATYNEQFF	TGTGCCAGTCGGGGGGGCGGGGCCACCTACAATGAGCAGTTCTTC
few	TRBV30	NA	TRBJ2-3	CAWKLGDYLSTDTQYF	TGTGCCTGGAAGTTAGGGGATTATCTGAGCACAGATACGCAGTATTTT
many	TRBV7-2	NA	TRBJ2-7	CASSFRGRGAVDEQYF	TGTGCCAGCAGCTTCAGGGGACGGGGGGCGGTCGACGAGCAGTACTTC
many	TRBV7-8	NA	TRBJ2-6	CASGIRPGANVLTF	TGTGCCAGCGGGATAAGGCCCGGGGCCAACGTCCTGACTTTC
NA	TRBV6-5	NA	TRBJ2-7	CASSYASGSYEQYF	TGTGCCAGCAGTTACGCCTCAGGATCCTACGAGCAGTACTTC
many	TRBV19	TRBD1	TRBJ1-1	CASSADRGMNTEAFF	TGTGCCAGTAGTGCCGACAGGGGCATGAACACTGAAGCTTTCTTT
many	TRBV6-1	NA	TRBJ1-1	CASSSGQLEAFF	TGTGCCAGCAGTTCCGGACAGCTTGAAGCTTTCTTT
many	TRBV12-3/TRBV12-4	TRBD1	TRBJ1-5	CASSLESQGAYQPQHF	TGTGCCAGCAGTTTAGAGAGCCAGGGGGCTTATCAGCCCCAGCATTTT
NA	TRBV4-1	NA	TRBJ1-2	CASSQSWGLYGYTF	TGCGCCAGCAGCCAGAGCTGGGGGCTTTATGGCTACACCTTC
NA	TRBV12-3/TRBV12-4	NA	TRBJ1-1	CASSLGRGRAEAFF	TGTGCCAGCAGTTTGGGGAGGGGCCGGGCTGAAGCTTTCTTT
few	TRBV5-4	TRBD1	TRBJ2-7	CASSGTALGEQYF	TGTGCCAGCAGCGGGACAGCGCTCGGCGAGCAGTACTTC
NA	TRBV7-6	NA	TRBJ2-7	CASSLGTGVSGLKDYREQYF	TGTGCCAGCAGCTTAGGTACGGGAGTTAGCGGACTTAAAGATTATCGCGAGCAGTACTTC